The clone carrying this T cell receptor (beta chain) turned up a few times. Its matching antigen is unknown. TCRdb fed the 5' RACE reads into MiXCR, producing one record per CDR3 protein. The sample records under 300,000 distinct CDR3 sequences, 16% being singletons. The CDR3 sequence is 16 residues long. J lost 8 bases, V lost 6 bases, and 11 bases had no gene match. Germline lookup yields CDR1 MNHEY and CDR2 SMNVEV (reference sequence). The data were taken from a study of T-cell memory formation after mild COVID-19. Whole-study results and caveats: Clones that shrank (day 15 to 85) were balanced CD4/CD8, whereas later expanders leaned CD4+. Chiefly within CM and EM were the contracting CD4+ clones; CD8+ ones were within EMRA.

The sequencing sample was made of PBMCs or a T cell subset sorted from them (not recorded which). This clonotype originated in a man between 18 and 29 years old who had mild COVID-19 (a few samples of this study predate the infection). Cell type and time point are not known. The chain employs TRBV27 and TRBJ2-1, with 12 bases that match TRBD1. The CDR3 reads CASSPIWGTGGDEQFF. CDR3 sequence (DNA): TGTGCCAGCAGCCCGATTTGGGGGACAGGGGGCGATGAGCAGTTCTTC.